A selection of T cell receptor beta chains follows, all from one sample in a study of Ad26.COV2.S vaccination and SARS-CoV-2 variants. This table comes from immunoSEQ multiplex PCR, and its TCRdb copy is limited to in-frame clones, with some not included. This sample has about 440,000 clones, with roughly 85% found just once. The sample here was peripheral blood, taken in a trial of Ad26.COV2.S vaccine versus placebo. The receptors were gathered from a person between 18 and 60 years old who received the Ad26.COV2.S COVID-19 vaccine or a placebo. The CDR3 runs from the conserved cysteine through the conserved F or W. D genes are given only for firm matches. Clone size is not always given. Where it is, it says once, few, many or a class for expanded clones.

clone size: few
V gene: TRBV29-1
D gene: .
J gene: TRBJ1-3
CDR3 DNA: TGCAGCGTTGGGCAGAGCTCTGGAAACACCATATATTTT
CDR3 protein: CSVGQSSGNTIYF

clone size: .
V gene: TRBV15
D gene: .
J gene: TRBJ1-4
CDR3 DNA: TGTGCCACCAGCAGAGAATACAGGGCCCCTAATGAAAAACTGTTTTTT
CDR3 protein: CATSREYRAPNEKLFF

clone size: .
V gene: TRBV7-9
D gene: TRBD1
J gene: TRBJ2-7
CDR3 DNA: TGTGCCAGCAGCTTAGGGAGGGTGGGACGCGGGACAGGGGACTACGAGCAGTACTTC
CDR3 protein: CASSLGRVGRGTGDYEQYF

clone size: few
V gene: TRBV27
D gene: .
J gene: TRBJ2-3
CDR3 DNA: TGTGCCAGCAGTTGGGCAGATAGCACAGATACGCAGTATTTT
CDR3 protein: CASSWADSTDTQYF

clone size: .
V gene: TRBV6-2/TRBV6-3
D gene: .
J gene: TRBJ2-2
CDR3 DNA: TGTGCCAGCAGTAGGGACGGAACGAACACCGGGGAGCTGTTTTTT
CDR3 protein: CASSRDGTNTGELFF

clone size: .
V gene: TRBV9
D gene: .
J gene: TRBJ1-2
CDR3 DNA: TGTGCCAGCAGCGTAGGTCCGGGGAAGGGTGCGGGCTACACCTTC
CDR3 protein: CASSVGPGKGAGYTF

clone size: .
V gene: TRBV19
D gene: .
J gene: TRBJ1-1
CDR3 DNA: TGTGCCAGTAGTAAAGGAGTGATGAACACTGAAGCTTTCTTT
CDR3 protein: CASSKGVMNTEAFF

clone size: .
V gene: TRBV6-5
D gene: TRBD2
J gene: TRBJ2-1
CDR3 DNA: TGTGCCAGCAGTTACTCGAGCAGCGGGACTTTGAATGAGCAGTTCTTC
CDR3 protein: CASSYSSSGTLNEQFF

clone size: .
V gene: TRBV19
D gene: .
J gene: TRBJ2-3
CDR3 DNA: TGTGCCAGTAAGCCGGTCGCGTGGGCCCCAGATACGCAGTATTTT
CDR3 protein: CASKPVAWAPDTQYF

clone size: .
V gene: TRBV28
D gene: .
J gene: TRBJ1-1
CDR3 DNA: TGTGCCAGCAGGTCAGACACTGAAGCTTTCTTT
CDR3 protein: CASRSDTEAFF

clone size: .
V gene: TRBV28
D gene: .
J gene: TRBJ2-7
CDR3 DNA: TGTGCCACCGTGGGGGGGGGCGGCTACGAGCAGTACTTC
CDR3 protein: CATVGGGGYEQYF

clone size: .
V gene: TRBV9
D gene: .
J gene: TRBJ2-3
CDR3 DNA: TGTGCCAGCAGCGTTGGCCCCGGGACCGTAAATACGCAGTATTTT
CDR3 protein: CASSVGPGTVNTQYF

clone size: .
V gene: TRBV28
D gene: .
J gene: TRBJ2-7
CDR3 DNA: TGTGCCAGCAGTTGGGGGGGCGGATACGAGCAGTACTTC
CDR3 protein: CASSWGGGYEQYF

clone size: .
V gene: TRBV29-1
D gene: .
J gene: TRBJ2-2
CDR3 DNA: TGCAGCGTCCAAGTGGAGGCGAACACCGGGGAGCTGTTTTTT
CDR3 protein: CSVQVEANTGELFF

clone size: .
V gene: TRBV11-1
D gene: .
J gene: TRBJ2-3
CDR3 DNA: TGTGCCAGCAAGGCCCACCCCAGCACAGATACGCAGTATTTT
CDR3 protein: CASKAHPSTDTQYF